Sequencing of this T cell receptor beta chain was carried out in a study of cytomegalovirus exposure and HLA in healthy donors. Study-level information: Some 85 million unique TCRs from HLA-typed donors were held in an early data release. Of about 390 genotyped donors, about 80% grouped in the Caucasian-associated ancestry cluster. Study results and caveats: Common viral pathogens (according to a later analysis) appeared linked to several of the most significant clusters.

This clone was counted once. Antigen unknown. Primers included in the PCR were 60 Vbeta and 13 Jbeta primers. Using immunoSEQ multiplex PCR, the repertoire was profiled, and TCRdb retains in-frame clones only, with some absent. Of 200,000 to 250,000 clones listed, roughly 80% are singletons. Sequenced material: PBMCs. The receptor comes from a girl aged 10 to 17 in good health and CMV-seronegative.

In nucleotides, the CDR3 is TGTGCCAGCTCCTCAGGGAACCCTAGCAATCAGCCCCAGCATTTT. Translating it yields CASSSGNPSNQPQHF. This chain uses TRBV19 with TRBJ1-5; D may be TRBD1 (5 bases). Germline V gene sequence: CDR1 LNHDA, CDR2 SQIVND (reference sequence). The CDR3 covers 15 residues. V was shortened by 9 bases and J by 0 bases, with 15 bases between the two germline ends.